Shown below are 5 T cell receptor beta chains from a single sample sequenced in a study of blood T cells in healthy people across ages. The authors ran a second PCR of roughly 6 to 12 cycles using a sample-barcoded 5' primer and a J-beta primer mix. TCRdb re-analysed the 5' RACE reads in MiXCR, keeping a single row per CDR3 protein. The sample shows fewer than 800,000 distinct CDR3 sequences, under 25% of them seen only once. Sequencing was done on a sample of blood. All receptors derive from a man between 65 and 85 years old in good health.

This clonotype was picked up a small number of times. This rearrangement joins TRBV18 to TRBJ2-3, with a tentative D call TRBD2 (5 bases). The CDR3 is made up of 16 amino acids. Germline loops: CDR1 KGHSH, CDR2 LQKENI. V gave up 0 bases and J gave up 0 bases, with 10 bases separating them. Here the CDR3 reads CASSPPIRTSTDTQYF. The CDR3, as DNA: TGTGCCAGCTCACCACCGATACGGACTAGCACAGATACGCAGTATTTT.

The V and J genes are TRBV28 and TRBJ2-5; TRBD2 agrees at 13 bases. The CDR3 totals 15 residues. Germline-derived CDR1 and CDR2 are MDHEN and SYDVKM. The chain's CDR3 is CTRRTSGSNGETQYF. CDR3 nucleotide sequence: TGTACCCGCAGGACTAGCGGGAGCAATGGAGAGACCCAGTACTTC.

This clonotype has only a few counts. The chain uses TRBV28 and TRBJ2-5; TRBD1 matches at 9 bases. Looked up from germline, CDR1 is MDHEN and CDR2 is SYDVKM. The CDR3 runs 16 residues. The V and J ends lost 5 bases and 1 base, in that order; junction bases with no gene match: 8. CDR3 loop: CASSATGGLSQETQYF. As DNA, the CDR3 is TGTGCCAGCAGTGCGACAGGGGGTCTCTCCCAAGAGACCCAGTACTTC.

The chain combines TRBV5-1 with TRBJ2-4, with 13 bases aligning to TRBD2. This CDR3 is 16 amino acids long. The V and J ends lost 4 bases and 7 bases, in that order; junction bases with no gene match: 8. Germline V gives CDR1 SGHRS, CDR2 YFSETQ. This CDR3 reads CASSQLAGGLGNIQYF. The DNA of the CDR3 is TGCGCCAGCAGCCAACTAGCGGGAGGGCTGGGGAACATTCAGTACTTC.

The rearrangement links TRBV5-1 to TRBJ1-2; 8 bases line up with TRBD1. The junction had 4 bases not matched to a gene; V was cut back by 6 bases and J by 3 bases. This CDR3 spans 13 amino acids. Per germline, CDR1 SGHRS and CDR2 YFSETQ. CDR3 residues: CASTKTGDYGYTF. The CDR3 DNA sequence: TGCGCCAGCACCAAGACAGGGGACTATGGCTACACCTTC.